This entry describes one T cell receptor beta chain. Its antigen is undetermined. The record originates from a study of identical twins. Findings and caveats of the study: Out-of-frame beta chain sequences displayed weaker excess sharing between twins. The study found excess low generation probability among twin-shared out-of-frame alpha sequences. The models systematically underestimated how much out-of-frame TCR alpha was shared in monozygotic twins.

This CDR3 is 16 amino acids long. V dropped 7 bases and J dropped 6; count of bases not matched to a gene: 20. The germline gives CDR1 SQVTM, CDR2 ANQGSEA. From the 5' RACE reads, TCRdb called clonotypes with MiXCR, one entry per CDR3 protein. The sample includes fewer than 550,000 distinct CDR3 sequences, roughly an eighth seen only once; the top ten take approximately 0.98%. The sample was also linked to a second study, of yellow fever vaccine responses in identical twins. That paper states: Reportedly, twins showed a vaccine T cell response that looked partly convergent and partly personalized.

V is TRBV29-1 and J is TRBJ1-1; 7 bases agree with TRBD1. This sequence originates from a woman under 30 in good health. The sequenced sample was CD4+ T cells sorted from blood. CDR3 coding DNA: TGCAGCGGGACCCTATTCAGGGGGAAGCCTTTGGCTGAAGCTTTCTTT. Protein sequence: CSGTLFRGKPLAEAFF.